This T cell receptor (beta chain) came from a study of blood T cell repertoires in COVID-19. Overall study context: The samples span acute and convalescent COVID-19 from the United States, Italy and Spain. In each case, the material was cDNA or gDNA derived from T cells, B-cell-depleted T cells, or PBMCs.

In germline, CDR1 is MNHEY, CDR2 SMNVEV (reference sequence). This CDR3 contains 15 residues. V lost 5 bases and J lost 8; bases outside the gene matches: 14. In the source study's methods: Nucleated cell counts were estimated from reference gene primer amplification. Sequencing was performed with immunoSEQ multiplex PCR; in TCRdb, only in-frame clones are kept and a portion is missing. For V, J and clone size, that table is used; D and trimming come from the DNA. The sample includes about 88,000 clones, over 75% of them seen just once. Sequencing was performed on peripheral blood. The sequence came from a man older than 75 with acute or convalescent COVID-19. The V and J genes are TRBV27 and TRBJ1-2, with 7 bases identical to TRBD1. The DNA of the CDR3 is TGTGCCAGCAGTCCCGAGAGGGGGCGGCCCCTCGGCTACACCTTC. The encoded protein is CASSPERGRPLGYTF.